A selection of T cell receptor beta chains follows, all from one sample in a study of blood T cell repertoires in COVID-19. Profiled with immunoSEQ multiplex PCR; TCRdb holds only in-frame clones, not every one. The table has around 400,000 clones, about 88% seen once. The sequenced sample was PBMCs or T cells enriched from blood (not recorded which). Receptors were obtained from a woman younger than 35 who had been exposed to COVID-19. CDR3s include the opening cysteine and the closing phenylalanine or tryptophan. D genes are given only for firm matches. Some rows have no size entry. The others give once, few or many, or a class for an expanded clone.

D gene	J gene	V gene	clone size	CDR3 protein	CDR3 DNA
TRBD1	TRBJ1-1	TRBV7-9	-	CASSLVIDRAGPCF	TGTGCCAGCAGCTTAGTGATCGACAGGGCGGGCCCCTGCTTT
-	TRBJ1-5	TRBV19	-	CASSISQFGNQPQHF	TGTGCCAGTAGTATTAGTCAATTCGGCAATCAGCCCCAGCATTTT
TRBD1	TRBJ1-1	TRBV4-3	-	CASSQDPSGTARTEAFF	TGCGCCAGCAGCCAAGATCCTTCCGGGACAGCAAGGACTGAAGCTTTCTTT
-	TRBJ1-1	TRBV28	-	CASSLTGNTEAFF	TGTGCCAGCAGTCTAACCGGGAACACTGAAGCTTTCTTT
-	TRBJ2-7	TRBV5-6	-	CASSSGGRREQYF	TGTGCCAGCAGCTCCGGAGGAAGGCGTGAGCAGTACTTC
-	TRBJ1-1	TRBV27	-	CASSFGREAFF	TGTGCCAGCAGTTTCGGTCGTGAAGCTTTCTTT
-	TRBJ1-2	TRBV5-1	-	CASVLPGHAHRRYTF	TGCGCCAGCGTCCTACCGGGACACGCCCATCGTCGCTACACCTTC
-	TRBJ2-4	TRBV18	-	CASSPLEGGNIQYF	TGTGCCAGCTCACCCCTAGAAGGAGGGAACATTCAGTACTTC
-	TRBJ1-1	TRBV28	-	CASSRVAAFF	TGTGCCAGTTCCAGGGTGGCAGCTTTCTTT
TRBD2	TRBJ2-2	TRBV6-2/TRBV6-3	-	CASSPRLAGGPGELFF	TGTGCCAGCAGTCCCCGACTAGCGGGAGGGCCCGGGGAGCTGTTTTTT
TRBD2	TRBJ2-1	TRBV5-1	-	CASTERTSVYNEQFF	TGCGCCAGCACAGAAAGGACTAGCGTGTACAATGAGCAGTTCTTC
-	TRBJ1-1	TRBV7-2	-	CASSLSAVGTEAFF	TGTGCCAGCAGCTTATCGGCCGTCGGGACTGAAGCTTTCTTT
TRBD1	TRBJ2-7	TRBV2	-	CASSVSGTGGRQDEQYF	TGTGCCAGCAGCGTCTCGGGGACAGGGGGAAGACAGGACGAGCAGTACTTC
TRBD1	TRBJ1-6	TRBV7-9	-	CASTPSGQGNSPLHF	TGTGCCAGCACCCCGTCGGGACAGGGGAATTCACCCCTCCACTTT
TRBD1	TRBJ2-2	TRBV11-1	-	CASRPGTGDLGELFF	TGTGCCAGCAGGCCCGGGACAGGCGACCTAGGGGAGCTGTTTTTT
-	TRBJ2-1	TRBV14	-	CASSQEGPEIYNEQFF	TGTGCCAGCAGCCAAGAGGGGCCAGAAATATACAATGAGCAGTTCTTC
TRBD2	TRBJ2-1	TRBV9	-	CASTGGGASYNEQFF	TGTGCCAGCACGGGCGGGGGGGCCTCCTACAATGAGCAGTTCTTC
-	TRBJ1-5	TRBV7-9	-	CASSSDTQGDQPQHF	TGTGCCAGCAGCTCGGACACCCAAGGGGATCAGCCCCAGCATTTT
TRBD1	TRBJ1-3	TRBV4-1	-	CASSQGRARQGSTLYSGNTIYF	TGCGCCAGCAGCCAAGGTAGGGCGAGACAGGGGTCGACCCTCTACTCTGGAAACACCATATATTTT
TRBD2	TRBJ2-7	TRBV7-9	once	CASSDRTSGSYYEQYF	TGTGCCAGCAGCGACAGGACTAGCGGGAGCTACTACGAGCAGTACTTC
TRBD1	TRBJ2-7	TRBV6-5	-	CASSYRGTETYEQYF	TGTGCCAGCAGTTACAGGGGGACAGAAACCTACGAGCAGTACTTC
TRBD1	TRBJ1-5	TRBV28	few	CASSSGQGTTYSNQPQHF	TGTGCCAGCAGTTCGGGACAGGGGACTACTTATAGCAATCAGCCCCAGCATTTT
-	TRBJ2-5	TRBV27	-	CASSRRGGGETQYF	TGTGCCAGCAGCCGGAGGGGGGGAGGCGAGACCCAGTACTTC
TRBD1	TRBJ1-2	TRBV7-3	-	CASSSRQGNGYTF	TGTGCCAGCAGCTCCCGACAGGGCAATGGCTACACCTTC
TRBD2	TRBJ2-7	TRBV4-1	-	CASSQDPAGVSYEQYF	TGCGCCAGCAGCCAAGATCCGGCGGGGGTCTCCTACGAGCAGTACTTC
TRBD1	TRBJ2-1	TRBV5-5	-	CASSRDRGPYNEQFF	TGTGCCAGCAGCCGCGACAGGGGACCCTACAATGAGCAGTTCTTC
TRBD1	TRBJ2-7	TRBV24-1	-	CATSDLRTGYEQYF	TGTGCCACCAGTGATTTAAGGACAGGCTACGAGCAGTACTTC
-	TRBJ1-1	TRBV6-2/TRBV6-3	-	CASSNPTVPNTEAFF	TGTGCCAGCAGCAACCCGACAGTCCCGAACACTGAAGCTTTCTTT
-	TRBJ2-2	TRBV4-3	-	CASSLERVTGELFF	TGCGCCAGCAGCCTTGAGAGGGTCACCGGGGAGCTGTTTTTT
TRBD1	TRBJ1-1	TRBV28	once	CASSGLGTGVLSEAFF	TGTGCCAGCAGTGGTCTAGGGACAGGGGTTTTAAGTGAAGCTTTCTTT
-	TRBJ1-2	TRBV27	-	CASSLAGYFGYTF	TGTGCCAGCAGTCTCGCAGGGTATTTTGGCTACACCTTC
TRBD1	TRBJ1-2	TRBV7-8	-	CASSSTGGGGYTF	TGTGCCAGCAGCTCCACAGGGGGCGGGGGCTACACCTTC
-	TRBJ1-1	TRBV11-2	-	CASSLVSFGTEAFF	TGTGCCAGCAGCTTAGTGTCCTTCGGGACTGAAGCTTTCTTT
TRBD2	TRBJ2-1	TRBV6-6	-	CASTRGTSGRWNEQFF	TGTGCCAGCACCCGGGGGACTAGCGGGAGGTGGAATGAGCAGTTCTTC
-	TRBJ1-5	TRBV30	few	CAWSPLRVQPQHF	TGTGCCTGGAGTCCCTTACGGGTCCAGCCCCAGCATTTT
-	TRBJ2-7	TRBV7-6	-	CASSSNGASPYEEQYF	TGTGCCAGCAGTTCAAATGGGGCCAGTCCCTACGAGGAGCAGTACTTC
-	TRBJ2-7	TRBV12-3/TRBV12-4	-	CASSSQSAGEQYF	TGTGCCAGCAGTTCCCAATCGGCGGGGGAGCAGTACTTC
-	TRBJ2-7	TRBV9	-	CASSPRSTDIYEQYF	TGTGCCAGCAGCCCCCGATCGACAGATATCTACGAGCAGTACTTC
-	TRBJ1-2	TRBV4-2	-	CASSQDRAGGSYGYTF	TGTGCCAGCAGCCAAGATCGGGCTGGGGGGAGCTATGGCTACACCTTC
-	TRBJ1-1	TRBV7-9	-	CASSLGTHRDTSNTEAFF	TGTGCCAGCAGCTTAGGGACCCACCGGGACACCTCGAACACTGAAGCTTTCTTT
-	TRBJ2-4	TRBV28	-	CASSFLPGAKNIQYF	TGTGCCAGCAGTTTCCTCCCGGGGGCCAAAAACATTCAGTACTTC